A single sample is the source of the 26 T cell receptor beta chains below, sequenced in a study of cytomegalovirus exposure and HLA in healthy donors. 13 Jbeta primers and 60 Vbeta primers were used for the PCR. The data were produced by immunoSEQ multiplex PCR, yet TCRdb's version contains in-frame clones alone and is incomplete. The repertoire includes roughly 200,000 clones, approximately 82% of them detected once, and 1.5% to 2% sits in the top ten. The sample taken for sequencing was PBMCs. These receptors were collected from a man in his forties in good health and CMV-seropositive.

CDR3 sequence (DNA): TGTGCCAGTAGATTACAGGGGGCCAGCGGGGAGCTGTTTTTT. Protein sequence: CASRLQGASGELFF. The J gene is TRBJ2-2, the V gene TRBV19, with 9 bases matching TRBD1. CDR1 is LNHDA and CDR2 is SQIVND in the germline V gene (reference sequence). This CDR3 region has 14 residues. V trimming: 6 bases; J trimming: 7 bases; junction bases outside the gene matches: 6.

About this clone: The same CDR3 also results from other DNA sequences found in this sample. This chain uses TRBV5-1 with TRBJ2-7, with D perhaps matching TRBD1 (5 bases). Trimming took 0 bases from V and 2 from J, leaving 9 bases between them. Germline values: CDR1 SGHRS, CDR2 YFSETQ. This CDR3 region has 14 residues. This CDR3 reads CASSLGPGTYEQYF. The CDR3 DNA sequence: TGCGCCAGCAGCTTGGGACCAGGGACCTACGAGCAGTACTTC. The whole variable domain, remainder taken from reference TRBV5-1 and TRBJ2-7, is KAGVTQTPRYLIKTRGQQVTLSCSPISGHRSVSWYQQTPGQGLQFLFEYFSETQRNKGNFPGRFSGRQFSNSRSEMNVSTLELGDSALYLCASSLGPGTYEQYFGPGTRLTVT.

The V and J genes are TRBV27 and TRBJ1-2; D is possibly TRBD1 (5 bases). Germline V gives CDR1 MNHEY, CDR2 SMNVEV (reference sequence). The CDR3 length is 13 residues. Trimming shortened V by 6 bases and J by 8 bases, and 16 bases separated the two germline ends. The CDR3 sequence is CASSNVREDGYTF. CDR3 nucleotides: TGTGCCAGCAGCAACGTCAGGGAGGACGGCTACACCTTC.

In DNA, the CDR3 is TGCAGCGGGACTGGACTAGCGGGACCAGAGACCCAGTACTTC. Translation: CSGTGLAGPETQYF. The J gene is TRBJ2-5, the V gene TRBV29-1; 12 bases match TRBD2. Germline V lookup: CDR1 SQVTM, CDR2 ANQGSEA. The trim removed 7 bases at V and 4 bases at J, leaving 7 bases unmatched. CDR3 length: 14 residues.

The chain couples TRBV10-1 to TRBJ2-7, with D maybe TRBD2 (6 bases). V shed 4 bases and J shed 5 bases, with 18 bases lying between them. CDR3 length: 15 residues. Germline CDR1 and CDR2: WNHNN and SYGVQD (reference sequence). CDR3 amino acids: CASSVRWGGLHEQYF. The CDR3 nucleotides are TGCGCCAGCAGTGTCCGATGGGGAGGCCTCCACGAGCAGTACTTC.

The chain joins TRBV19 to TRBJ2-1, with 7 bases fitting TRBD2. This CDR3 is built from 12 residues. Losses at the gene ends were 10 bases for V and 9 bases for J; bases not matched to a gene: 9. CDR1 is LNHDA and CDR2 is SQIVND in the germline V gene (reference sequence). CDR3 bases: TGTGCCACAGCAACGGGAGGCGGTGAGCAGTTCTTC. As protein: CATATGGGEQFF.

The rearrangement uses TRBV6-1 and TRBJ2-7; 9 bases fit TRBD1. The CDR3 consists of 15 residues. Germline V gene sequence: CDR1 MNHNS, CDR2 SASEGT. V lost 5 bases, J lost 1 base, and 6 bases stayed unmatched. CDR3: CASSPTGTGSYEQYF. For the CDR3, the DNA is TGTGCCAGCAGTCCAACCGGGACAGGGTCCTACGAGCAGTACTTC.

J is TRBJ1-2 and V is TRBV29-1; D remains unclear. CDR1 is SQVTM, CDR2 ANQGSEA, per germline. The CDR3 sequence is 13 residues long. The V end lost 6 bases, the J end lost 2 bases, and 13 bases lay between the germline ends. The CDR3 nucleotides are TGCAGCGTCCAGGAGGGAGTCAACTATGGCTACACCTTC. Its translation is CSVQEGVNYGYTF.

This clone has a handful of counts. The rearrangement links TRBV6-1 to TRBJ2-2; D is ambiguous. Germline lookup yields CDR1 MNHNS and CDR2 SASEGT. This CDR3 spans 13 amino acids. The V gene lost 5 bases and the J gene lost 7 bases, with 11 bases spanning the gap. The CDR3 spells CASSSLIGGELFF. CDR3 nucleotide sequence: TGTGCCAGCAGTTCACTAATCGGCGGGGAGCTGTTTTTT.

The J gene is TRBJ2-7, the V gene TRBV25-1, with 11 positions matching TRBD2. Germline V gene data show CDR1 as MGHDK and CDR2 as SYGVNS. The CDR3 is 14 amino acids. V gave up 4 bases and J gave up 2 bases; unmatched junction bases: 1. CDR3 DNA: TGTGCCAGCAGTGGGGGACTAGCGGCCTACGAGCAGTACTTC. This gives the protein CASSGGLAAYEQYF.

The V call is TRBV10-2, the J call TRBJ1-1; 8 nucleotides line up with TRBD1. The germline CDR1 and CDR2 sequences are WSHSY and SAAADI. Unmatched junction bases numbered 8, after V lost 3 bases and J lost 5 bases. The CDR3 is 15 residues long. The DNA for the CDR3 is TGCGCCAGCAGTGATCCCGGGACAGGTAAAACTGAAGCTTTCTTT. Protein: CASSDPGTGKTEAFF.

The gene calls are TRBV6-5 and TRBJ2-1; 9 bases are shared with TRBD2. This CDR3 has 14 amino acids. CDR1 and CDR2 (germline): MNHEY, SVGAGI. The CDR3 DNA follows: TGTGCTTCCTTAGGCGGGAGGGACTACAATGAGCAGTTCTTC. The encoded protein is CASLGGRDYNEQFF.

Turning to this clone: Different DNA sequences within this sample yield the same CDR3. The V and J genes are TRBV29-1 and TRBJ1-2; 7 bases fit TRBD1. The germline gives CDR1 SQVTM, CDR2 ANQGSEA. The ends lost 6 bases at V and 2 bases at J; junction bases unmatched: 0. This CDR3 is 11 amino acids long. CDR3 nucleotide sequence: TGCAGCGTGGGACAGAACTATGGCTACACCTTC. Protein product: CSVGQNYGYTF.

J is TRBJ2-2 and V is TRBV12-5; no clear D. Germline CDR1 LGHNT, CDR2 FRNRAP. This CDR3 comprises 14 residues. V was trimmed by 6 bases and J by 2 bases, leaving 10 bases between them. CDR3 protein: CASGLGENTGELFF. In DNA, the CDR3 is TGTGCTAGTGGCCTCGGAGAAAACACCGGGGAGCTGTTTTTT.

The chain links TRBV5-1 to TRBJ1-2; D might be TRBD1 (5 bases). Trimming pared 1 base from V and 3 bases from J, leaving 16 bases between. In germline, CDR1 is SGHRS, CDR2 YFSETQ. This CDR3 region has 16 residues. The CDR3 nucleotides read TGCGCCAGCAGCTTGTCTTTCCGCAGGGCCGACTATGGCTACACCTTC. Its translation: CASSLSFRRADYGYTF.

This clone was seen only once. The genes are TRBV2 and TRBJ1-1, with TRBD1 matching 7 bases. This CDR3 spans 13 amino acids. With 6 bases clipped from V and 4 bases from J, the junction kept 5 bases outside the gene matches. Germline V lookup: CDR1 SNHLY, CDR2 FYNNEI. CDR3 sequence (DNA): TGTGCCAGCAGCCAGGGGGTTGGCACTGAAGCTTTCTTT. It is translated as CASSQGVGTEAFF.

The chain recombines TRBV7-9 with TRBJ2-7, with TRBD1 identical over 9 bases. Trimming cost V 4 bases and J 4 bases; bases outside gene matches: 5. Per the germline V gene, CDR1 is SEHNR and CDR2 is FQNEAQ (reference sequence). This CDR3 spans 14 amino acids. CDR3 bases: TGTGCCAGCAGCTCGGGACAGGGTACTTACGAGCAGTACTTC. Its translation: CASSSGQGTYEQYF.

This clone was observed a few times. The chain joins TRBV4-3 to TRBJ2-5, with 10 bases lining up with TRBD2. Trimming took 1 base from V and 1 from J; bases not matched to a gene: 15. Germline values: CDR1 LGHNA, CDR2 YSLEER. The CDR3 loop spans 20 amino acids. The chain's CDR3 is CASSQGAGTSAGGVQETQYF. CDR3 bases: TGCGCCAGCAGCCAAGGGGCCGGGACTAGCGCTGGTGGGGTCCAAGAGACCCAGTACTTC.

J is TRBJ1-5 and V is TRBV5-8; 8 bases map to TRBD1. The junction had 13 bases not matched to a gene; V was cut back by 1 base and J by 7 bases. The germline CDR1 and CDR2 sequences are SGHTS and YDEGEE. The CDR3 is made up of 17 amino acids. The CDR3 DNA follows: TGTGCCAGCAGCTTGTTGCTAGGGCAGGGGGCACGACAGCCCCAGCATTTT. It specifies CASSLLLGQGARQPQHF.

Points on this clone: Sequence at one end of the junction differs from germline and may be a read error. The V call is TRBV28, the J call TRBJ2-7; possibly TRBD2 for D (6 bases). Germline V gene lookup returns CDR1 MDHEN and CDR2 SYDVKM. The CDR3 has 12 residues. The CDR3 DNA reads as TGTGCCAGCAGCCCCGTTCCGGGACTCTCCCACTTC. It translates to CASSPVPGLSHF. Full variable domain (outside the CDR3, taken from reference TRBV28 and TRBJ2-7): DVKVTQSSRYLVKRTGEKVFLECVQDMDHENMFWYRQDPGLGLRLIYFSYDVKMKEKGDIPEGYSVSREKKERFSLILESASTNQTSMYLCASSPVPGLSHFGPGTRLTVT.

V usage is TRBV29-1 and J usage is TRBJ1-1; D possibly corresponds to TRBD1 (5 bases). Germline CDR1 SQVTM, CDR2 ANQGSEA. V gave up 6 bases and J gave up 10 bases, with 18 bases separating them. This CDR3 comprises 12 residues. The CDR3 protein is CSVGGVGVGAFF. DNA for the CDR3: TGCAGCGTGGGGGGGGTTGGAGTCGGAGCTTTCTTT.

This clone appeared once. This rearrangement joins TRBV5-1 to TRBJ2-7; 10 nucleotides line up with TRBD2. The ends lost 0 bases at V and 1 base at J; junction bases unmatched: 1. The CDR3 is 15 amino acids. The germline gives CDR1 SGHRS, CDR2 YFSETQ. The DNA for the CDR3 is TGCGCCAGCAGCTTGGAACTAGCGGGATCCTACGAGCAGTACTTC. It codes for CASSLELAGSYEQYF.

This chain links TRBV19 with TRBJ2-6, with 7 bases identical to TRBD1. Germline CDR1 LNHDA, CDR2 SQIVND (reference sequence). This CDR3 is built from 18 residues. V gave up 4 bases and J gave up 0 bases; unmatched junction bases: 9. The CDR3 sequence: CASSRGTEKPSGANVLTF. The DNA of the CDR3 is TGTGCCAGTAGTAGAGGGACAGAGAAACCCTCTGGGGCCAACGTCCTGACTTTC.

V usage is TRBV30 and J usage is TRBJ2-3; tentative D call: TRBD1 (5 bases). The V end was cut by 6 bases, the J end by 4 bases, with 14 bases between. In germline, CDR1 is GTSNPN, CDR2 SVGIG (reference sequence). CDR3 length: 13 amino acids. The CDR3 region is CACTGLAADTQYF. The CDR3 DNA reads TGTGCCTGTACAGGCCTGGCCGCAGATACGCAGTATTTT. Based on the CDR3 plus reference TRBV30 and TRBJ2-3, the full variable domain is SQTIHQWPATLVQPVGSPLSLECTVEGTSNPNLYWYRQAAGRGLQLLFYSVGIGQISSEVPQNLSASRPQDRQFILSSKKLLLSDSGFYLCACTGLAADTQYFGPGTRLTVL.

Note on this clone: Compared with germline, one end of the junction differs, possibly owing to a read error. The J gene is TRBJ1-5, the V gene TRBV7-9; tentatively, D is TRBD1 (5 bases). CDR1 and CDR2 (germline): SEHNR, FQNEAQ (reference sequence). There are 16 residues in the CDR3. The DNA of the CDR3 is TGTTCCAGCAGCTTAAATATGGACAAGGACGATCAGCCCCAGCATTTT. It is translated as CSSSLNMDKDDQPQHF.

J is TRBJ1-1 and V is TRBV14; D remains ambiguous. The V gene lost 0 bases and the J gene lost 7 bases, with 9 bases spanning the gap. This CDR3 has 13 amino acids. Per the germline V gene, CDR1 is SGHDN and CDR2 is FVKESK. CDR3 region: CASSQDYAGEAFF. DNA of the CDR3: TGTGCCAGCAGCCAAGATTACGCGGGTGAAGCTTTCTTT. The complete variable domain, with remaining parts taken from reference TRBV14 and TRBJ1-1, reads EAGVTQFPSHSVIEKGQTVTLRCDPISGHDNLYWYRRVMGKEIKFLLHFVKESKQDESGMPNNRFLAERTGGTYSTLKVQPAELEDSGVYFCASSQDYAGEAFFGQGTRLTVV.